Below, 10 T cell receptor beta chains from the same sample are listed, as sequenced in a study of cytomegalovirus exposure and HLA in healthy donors. Use of 60 Vbeta and 13 Jbeta primers characterized the PCR. Profiled with immunoSEQ multiplex PCR; TCRdb holds only in-frame clones, not every one. The table includes approximately 100,000 clones, around 74% detected once. The sample was PBMCs. Every receptor here comes from a male donor in good health and CMV-seropositive.

The chain recombines TRBV27 with TRBJ1-1; the match to TRBD1 covers 8 bases. V dropped 0 bases and J dropped 11; count of bases not matched to a gene: 11. There are 15 residues in the CDR3. CDR1 is MNHEY and CDR2 is SMNVEV in the germline V gene (reference sequence). The CDR3: CASSLSPGGGGGAFF. For the CDR3, the DNA is TGTGCCAGCAGTTTATCCCCAGGGGGCGGAGGTGGTGCTTTCTTT.

The CDR3 loop is CASSLNHGQGQRYEQYF. DNA for the CDR3: TGTGCCAGCAGCTTAAACCATGGGCAGGGTCAAAGGTACGAGCAGTACTTC. The rearrangement uses TRBV7-9 and TRBJ2-7; D perhaps matches TRBD1 (5 bases). Germline V gene lookup returns CDR1 SEHNR and CDR2 FQNEAQ (reference sequence). V lost 2 bases, J lost 4 bases, and 21 bases lay in between. The length of the CDR3 is 17 residues.

This clone appeared a few times. The chain carries TRBV2 and TRBJ1-2; a possible D gene is TRBD1 (6 bases). Trimming cost V 3 bases and J 7 bases, with 9 bases left between them. This CDR3 has 12 amino acids. From germline, CDR1 is SNHLY and CDR2 FYNNEI. The CDR3 loop reads CASSDSRGGYTF. The CDR3 coding sequence is TGTGCCAGCAGTGACTCCAGGGGTGGCTACACCTTC.

V usage is TRBV27 and J usage is TRBJ1-6, with unresolved D. Germline V gene sequence: CDR1 MNHEY, CDR2 SMNVEV (reference sequence). The CDR3 covers 14 residues. V dropped 3 bases and J dropped 10 bases, with 13 bases sitting between them. CDR3 sequence: CASSFFQASSPLHF. CDR3 bases: TGTGCCAGCAGTTTTTTCCAGGCAAGCTCACCCCTCCACTTT.

The chain couples TRBV29-1 to TRBJ1-4, with D tentatively TRBD1 (5 bases). The germline CDR1 and CDR2 sequences are SQVTM and ANQGSEA. CDR3 length: 14 residues. The V end was cut by 5 bases, the J end by 6 bases, with 16 bases between. CDR3 nucleotide sequence: TGCAGCGTTTCTTCCGGGACTTCAGATGAAAAACTGTTTTTT. Translating it yields CSVSSGTSDEKLFF.

The J gene is TRBJ2-7, the V gene TRBV6-5, with a weak D call TRBD1 (5 bases). Germline values: CDR1 MNHEY, CDR2 SVGAGI. The V and J ends lost 6 bases and 0 bases respectively, with 12 bases between them. The CDR3 loop spans 14 amino acids. Here the CDR3 reads CASSPDTSSYEQYF. CDR3 in DNA: TGTGCCAGCAGCCCGGACACGAGCTCCTACGAGCAGTACTTC.

The V gene is TRBV7-2, the J gene TRBJ1-5; no clear D gene. The CDR3 sequence is 17 residues long. The V gene's germline CDR1 is SGHTA and CDR2 FQGNSA. Trimming pared 2 bases from V and 4 bases from J, leaving 18 bases between. This CDR3 reads CASSLSLGSLGNQPQHF. The CDR3 DNA follows: TGTGCCAGCAGCTTAAGTTTGGGGAGCCTTGGGAATCAGCCCCAGCATTTT.

This clone was seen only a few times. The chain combines TRBV5-1 with TRBJ2-3, with D possibly TRBD2 on 5 matching bases. Germline CDR1 and CDR2: SGHRS and YFSETQ. This CDR3 comprises 16 residues. V was trimmed by 2 bases and J by 1 base, leaving 14 bases between them. DNA of the CDR3: TGCGCCAGCAGCTTAGAGGGTCAAAGGGGCACAGATACGCAGTATTTT. Amino acids: CASSLEGQRGTDTQYF.

The chain carries TRBV6-5 and TRBJ1-2, with a weak D call TRBD1 (5 bases). Germline CDR1 is MNHEY and CDR2 is SVGAGI. This CDR3 contains 13 residues. Between the trimmed V and J ends, which lost 7 bases and 3 bases, there was a span of 12 bases. DNA for the CDR3: TGTGCCAGCATATCGGGAGGGGACTATGGCTACACCTTC. It is translated as CASISGGDYGYTF.

This sequence joins TRBV6-6 and TRBJ2-7; 7 positions match TRBD2. There are 11 residues in the CDR3. CDR1 is MNHNY and CDR2 is SVGAGI in the germline V gene (reference sequence). After removal of 8 bases from V and 3 bases from J, the junction contained 1 base not matched to a gene. The CDR3: CASGGGYEQYF. CDR3 nucleotide sequence: TGTGCCAGCGGGGGGGGCTACGAGCAGTACTTC.